The following is a T cell receptor beta chain sequence with its context. In this sample, this clone turned up once. The antigen it recognizes is unknown. It has no much larger one-base neighbor in the sample; base qualities were not kept. The data were taken from a study of control samples from healthy donors and cancer patients (TCRdb year 2020). The library came from the immunoSEQ multiplex PCR assay. Not all clones reach the TCRdb copy of this immuneACCESS table, which keeps in-frame sequences only. Checked studies attribute under half of the gap to unresolved V genes and leave the rest unexplained. The sample table contains over 100,000 clones; only one count was recorded for around 90% of them. In total, the top ten clones hold 2.5% to 3% of the sample. V and J lose 0 bases and 2 bases, and a span of 11 bases separates them. The germline V gene sets CDR1 to KGHSH and CDR2 to LQKENI. From its cysteine to its phenylalanine, the CDR3 spans 16 amino acids. The CDR3 DNA has 48 bases and is translated from base 1.

The rearrangement combines TRBV18 with TRBJ2-1; a tentative D match to TRBD1 spans 5 bases. The sequencing sample was made of blood. The TCR sequence derives from a man aged 35-49 years in good health. The CDR3 protein: CASSPPSRAAYNEQFF. The DNA reads as follows: TGTGCCAGCTCACCACCCTCCAGGGCAGCCTACAATGAGCAGTTCTTC.